The 5 T cell receptor beta chains below all came from one sample that was sequenced in a study of post-analysis software for immune sequencing data. Study observations and caveats: Among roughly five TRBV segments more frequent in patients than controls were TRBV5-6, TRBV5-1 and TRBV20-1.

Their specific antigens are unknown. Each TCR beta cDNA library carried unique molecular identifiers. TCRdb passed the PCR reads through MiXCR, listing each CDR3 protein once. The table lists over 700,000 distinct CDR3 sequences, 30% of them singletons. Sequenced material: blood. Receptors were obtained from a girl between 10 and 17 years old with multiple sclerosis.

The chain joins TRBV6-5 to TRBJ1-1; unclear D gene. V was shortened by 7 bases and J by 1 base, with 10 bases between the two germline ends. Looked up from germline, CDR1 is MNHEY and CDR2 is SVGAGI. This CDR3 region has 13 residues. CDR3 amino acids: CASTKGGNTEAFF. The CDR3 bases are TGTGCCAGCACCAAGGGAGGGAACACTGAAGCTTTCTTT.

The chain carries TRBV20-1 and TRBJ2-7; TRBD2 might be the D (6 bases). The V end was cut by 5 bases, the J end by 2 bases, with 13 bases between. The CDR3 has 13 residues. CDR1 is DFQATT, CDR2 SNEGSKA, per germline (reference sequence). CDR3 sequence reads: CSAEGGVTYEQYF. CDR3 DNA sequence: TGCAGTGCTGAGGGCGGGGTGACCTACGAGCAGTACTTC.

For the CDR3, the DNA is TGCAGCGTTGAAGCTCCGAGGACTAGGAGCCAGTTCTTC. Its translation is CSVEAPRTRSQFF. V and J are TRBV29-1 and TRBJ2-1, with TRBD2 matching over 7 bases. V lost 1 base, J lost 13 bases, and 10 bases stayed unmatched. Germline V lookup: CDR1 SQVTM, CDR2 ANQGSEA. The CDR3 sequence is 13 residues long.

This clonotype was found a few times. The J gene is TRBJ1-5, the V gene TRBV5-6; D is ambiguous. The CDR3 is 20 amino acids. Germline CDR1 reads SGHDT; CDR2 reads YYEEEE. The V and J ends lost 3 bases and 0 bases respectively, with 25 bases between them. The CDR3 DNA sequence: TGTGCCAGCAGCTCTTGGGTGGGTGCAGGTTACGGATATAGCAATCAGCCCCAGCATTTT. Encoded protein: CASSSWVGAGYGYSNQPQHF. Based on the CDR3 plus reference TRBV5-6 and TRBJ1-5, the full variable domain is DAGVTQSPTHLIKTRGQQVTLRCSPKSGHDTVSWYQQALGQGPQFIFQYYEEEERQRGNFPDRFSGHQFPNYSSELNVNALLLGDSALYLCASSSWVGAGYGYSNQPQHFGDGTRLSIL.

The chain links TRBV11-2 to TRBJ2-1, with 8 bases that match TRBD1. The junction had 12 bases not matched to a gene; V was cut back by 5 bases and J by 6 bases. Germline V gene sequence: CDR1 SGHAT, CDR2 FQNNGV. The CDR3 covers 16 residues. In DNA, the CDR3 is TGTGCCAGCAGCCCGACCAACAGGGGGTTATCCAATGAGCAGTTCTTC. Translated: CASSPTNRGLSNEQFF.